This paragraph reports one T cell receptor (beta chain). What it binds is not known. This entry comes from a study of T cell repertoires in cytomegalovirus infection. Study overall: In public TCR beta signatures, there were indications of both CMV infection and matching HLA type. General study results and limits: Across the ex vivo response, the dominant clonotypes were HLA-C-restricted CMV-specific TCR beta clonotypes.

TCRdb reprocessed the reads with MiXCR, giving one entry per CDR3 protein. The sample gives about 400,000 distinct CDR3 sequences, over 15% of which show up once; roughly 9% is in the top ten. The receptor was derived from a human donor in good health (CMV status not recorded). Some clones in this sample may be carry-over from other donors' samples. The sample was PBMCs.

The CDR3 DNA reads TGCAGTGCCCGGACAGGGGCGGGCAATCAGCCCCAGCATTTT. Its protein is CSARTGAGNQPQHF. The chain links TRBV20-1 to TRBJ1-5; 9 nucleotides align to TRBD1. Trimming cost V 6 bases and J 2 bases; bases outside gene matches: 5. Germline V CDR1 and CDR2: DFQATT, SNEGSKA (reference sequence). The CDR3 extends over 14 amino acids.